Sequencing of this T cell receptor beta chain was carried out in a study of CD8+CD57+ T cells in acquired aplastic anemia. Looking at the study overall: The mean DNA yield obtained from sorted CD4+ and CD8+ cells came to 3 to 3.5 ug. Reads per healthy sample averaged roughly 9.9 million (CD4+) and 11 million to 14 million (CD8+).

Profiles of TCR beta VDJ and CDR3 were generated from a genomic DNA template. Using its own MiXCR run on the reads, TCRdb lists one record per CDR3 protein. This table has fewer than 200,000 distinct CDR3 sequences, about three fifths appearing once. As regards this clonotype: Antigen unknown.

Germline V lookup: CDR1 SGHTA, CDR2 FQGNSA. Trimming left V 4 bases short and J 0 bases short, with 9 bases between. The CDR3 spans 14 residues. Regarding the study as a whole: Patients and controls had in common approximately 28 CD8+ CDR3 sequences. Patients showed no significant difference from controls in CD8+ Simpson's diversity.

Sequencing used sorted CD4+, CD8+, or CD8+CD57+ T cells (not recorded which) from PBMCs. This chain links TRBV7-2 with TRBJ2-5, with D perhaps matching TRBD2 (5 bases). The sequence was collected from a human donor in good health. CDR3 nucleotides: TGTGCCAGCAGCTCGACGGGGTACCAAGAGACCCAGTACTTC. Translating gives CASSSTGYQETQYF.